These 5 T cell receptor beta chains were sequenced from one sample in a study of graft-versus-host responses after intestinal transplantation. Antigens of these TCRs are unknown. Repertoires were generated with immunoSEQ multiplex PCR, while TCRdb's copy carries only in-frame clones and drops some. The sample lists under 85,000 clones, about 94% occurring once. The sequenced sample was unstimulated CD8+ T cells sorted from spleen or lymph node cells, obtained before intestinal transplant. The receptors stem from a human donor who received an intestinal transplant.

The gene calls are TRBV20-1 and TRBJ1-1; unclear D gene. The CDR3 is made up of 11 amino acids. Germline V lookup: CDR1 DFQATT, CDR2 SNEGSKA (reference sequence). V lost 5 bases and J lost 10, with 14 bases in between. The CDR3 nucleotides are TGCAGTGCTCGGTGGGATCGCGGAGCTTTCTTT. Translating gives CSARWDRGAFF.

This rearrangement joins TRBV7-3 to TRBJ2-3, with a tentative D call TRBD1 (6 bases). CDR3 length equals 14 residues. V was trimmed by 5 bases and J by 0 bases, leaving 9 bases between them. Germline V gene data show CDR1 as SGHTA and CDR2 as FQGTGA. The CDR3 protein is CASSPTGSTDTQYF. CDR3 in DNA: TGTGCCAGCAGCCCGACAGGCAGCACAGATACGCAGTATTTT.

This chain joins TRBV23-1 and TRBJ1-6; D call uncertain. TRBV23-1 carries the ORF label, with uncertain function. V was clipped by 0 bases and J by 7 bases, with 13 bases between them. CDR3 length: 16 amino acids. CDR3 nucleotide sequence: TGCGCCAGCAGTCAATCGGGCACGACTCAAAATTCACCCCTCCACTTT. This gives the protein CASSQSGTTQNSPLHF.

In its sample, this clone was seen once. The chain's CDR3 is CASSARQPNTGELFF. Here the CDR3 DNA reads TGTGCCAGCAGCGCGCGGCAGCCGAACACCGGGGAGCTGTTTTTT. The rearrangement joins TRBV7-9 to TRBJ2-2; the D is unclear. V lost 5 bases and J lost 0, with 10 bases in between. The CDR3 is 15 residues long. Germline V gene sequence: CDR1 SEHNR, CDR2 FQNEAQ (reference sequence). Based on the CDR3 plus reference TRBV7-9 and TRBJ2-2, the full variable domain is DTGVSQNPRHKITKRGQNVTFRCDPISEHNRLYWYRQTLGQGPEFLTYFQNEAQLEKSRLLSDRFSAERPKGSFSTLEIQRTEQGDSAMYLCASSARQPNTGELFFGEGSRLTVL.

The chain has TRBV5-1 and TRBJ2-3; D unclear. The germline CDR1 and CDR2 sequences are SGHRS and YFSETQ. The V and J ends lost 5 bases and 0 bases respectively, with 13 bases between them. CDR3 length: 15 residues. DNA of the CDR3: TGCGCCAGCAGTTATCCGGCCTTAAGCACAGATACGCAGTATTTT. This encodes CASSYPALSTDTQYF.